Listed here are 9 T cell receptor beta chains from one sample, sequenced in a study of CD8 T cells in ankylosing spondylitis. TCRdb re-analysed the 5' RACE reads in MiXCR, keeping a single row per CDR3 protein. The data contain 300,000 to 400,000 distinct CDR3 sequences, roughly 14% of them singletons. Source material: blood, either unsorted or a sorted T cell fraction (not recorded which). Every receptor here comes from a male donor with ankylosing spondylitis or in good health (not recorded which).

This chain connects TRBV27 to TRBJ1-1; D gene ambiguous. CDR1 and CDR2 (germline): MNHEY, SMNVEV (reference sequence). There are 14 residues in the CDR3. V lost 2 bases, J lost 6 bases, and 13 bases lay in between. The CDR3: CASSLVRGIAEAFF. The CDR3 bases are TGTGCCAGCAGTTTAGTACGGGGAATCGCTGAAGCTTTCTTT.

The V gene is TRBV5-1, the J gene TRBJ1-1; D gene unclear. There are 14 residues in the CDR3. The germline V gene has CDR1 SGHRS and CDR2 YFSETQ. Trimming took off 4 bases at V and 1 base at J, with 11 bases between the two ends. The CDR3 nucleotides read TGCGCCAGCAGCGTCGACGGGCGGAACACTGAAGCTTTCTTT. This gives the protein CASSVDGRNTEAFF.

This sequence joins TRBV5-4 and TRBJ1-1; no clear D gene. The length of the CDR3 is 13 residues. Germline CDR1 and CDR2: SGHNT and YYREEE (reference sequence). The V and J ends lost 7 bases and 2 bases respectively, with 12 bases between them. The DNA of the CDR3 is TGTGCCAGCGGCCCACTGTCTAACACTGAAGCTTTCTTT. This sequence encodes CASGPLSNTEAFF.

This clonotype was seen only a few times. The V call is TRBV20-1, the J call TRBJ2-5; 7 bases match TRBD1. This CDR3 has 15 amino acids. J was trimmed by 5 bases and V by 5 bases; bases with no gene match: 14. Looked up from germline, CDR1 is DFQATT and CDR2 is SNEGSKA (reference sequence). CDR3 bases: TGCAGTGCTCCCTGGGGGACAGAGCTTTCGGAGACCCAGTACTTC. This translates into CSAPWGTELSETQYF.

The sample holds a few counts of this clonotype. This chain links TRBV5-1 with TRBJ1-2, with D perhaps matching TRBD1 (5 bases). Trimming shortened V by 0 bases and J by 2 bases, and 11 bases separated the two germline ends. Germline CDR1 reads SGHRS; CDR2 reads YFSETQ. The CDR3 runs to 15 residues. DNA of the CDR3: TGCGCCAGCAGCTTGGGCCCGGGGCCGAACTATGGCTACACCTTC. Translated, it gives CASSLGPGPNYGYTF.

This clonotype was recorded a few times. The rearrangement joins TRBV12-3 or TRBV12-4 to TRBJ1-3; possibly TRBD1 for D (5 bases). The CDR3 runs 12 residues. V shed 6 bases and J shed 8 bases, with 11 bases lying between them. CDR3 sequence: CASSSQGYTIYF. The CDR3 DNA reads TGTGCCAGCAGCAGTCAGGGATACACCATATATTTT.

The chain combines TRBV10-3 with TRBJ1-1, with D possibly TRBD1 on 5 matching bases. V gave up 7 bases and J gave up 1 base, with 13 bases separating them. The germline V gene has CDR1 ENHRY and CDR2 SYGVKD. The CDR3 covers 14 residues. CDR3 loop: CAINRDAGNTEAFF. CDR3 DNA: TGTGCCATCAACCGGGACGCAGGGAACACTGAAGCTTTCTTT.

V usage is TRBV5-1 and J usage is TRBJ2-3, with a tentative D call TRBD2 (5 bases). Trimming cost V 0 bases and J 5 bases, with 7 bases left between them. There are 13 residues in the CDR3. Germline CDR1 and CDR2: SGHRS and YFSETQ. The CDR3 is CASSLEAGDTQYF. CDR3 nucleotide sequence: TGCGCCAGCAGCTTGGAGGCGGGAGATACGCAGTATTTT.

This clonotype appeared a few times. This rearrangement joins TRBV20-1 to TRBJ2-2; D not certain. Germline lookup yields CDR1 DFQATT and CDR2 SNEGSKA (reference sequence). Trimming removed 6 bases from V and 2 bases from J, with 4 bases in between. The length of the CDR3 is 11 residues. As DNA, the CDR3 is TGCAGTGCCCGTAACACCGGGGAGCTGTTTTTT. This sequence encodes CSARNTGELFF.